This T cell receptor beta chain was captured in a study of response to subunit inactivated influenza vaccine. General study results and limits: After each seasonal influenza vaccination, few new T cells are recruited, the authors suggested.

Germline CDR1 is MNHEY and CDR2 is SMNVEV (reference sequence). The CDR3 contains 16 residues. V lost 5 bases and J 8 bases, leaving 21 bases between the germline ends. TCRdb re-called the RT-PCR reads with MiXCR, one entry per CDR3 protein. The table records around 850,000 distinct CDR3 sequences, 18% of them present only once. On this clonotype: No antigen is known for it.

The chain links TRBV27 to TRBJ2-2; D unclear. This clonotype was sampled from a man aged 50 to 60 who received an inactivated influenza vaccine. Sequences were derived from PBMCs from blood, sampled more than 4 days after vaccination. This CDR3 is CASSPGWQKNKGELFF. The CDR3 nucleotides read TGTGCCAGCAGTCCTGGGTGGCAGAAGAATAAGGGGGAGCTGTTTTTT.